Below are 5 T cell receptor beta chains sequenced from a single sample in a study of Ad26.COV2.S vaccination and SARS-CoV-2 variants. Only in-frame clones appear in the TCRdb table, and some are missing; sequencing was by immunoSEQ multiplex PCR. Of over 85,000 clones listed, roughly 75% are singletons. The sequenced sample was peripheral blood, obtained after recovery from COVID-19. These receptors came from a human donor who had recovered from COVID-19.

V gene TRBV7-3 combines with J gene TRBJ1-2; D might be TRBD1 (5 bases). Between the trimmed V and J ends, which lost 4 bases and 4 bases, there was a span of 13 bases. Germline loops: CDR1 SGHTA, CDR2 FQGTGA. CDR3 length: 14 amino acids. CDR3 nucleotides: TGTGCCAGCAGCTCTCCGGGACTAGGCTATGGCTACACCTTC. This gives the protein CASSSPGLGYGYTF.

The chain couples TRBV6-2 or TRBV6-3 to TRBJ2-1, with D possibly matching TRBD2 (5 bases). This CDR3 is built from 14 residues. Looked up from germline, CDR1 is MNHEY and CDR2 is SVGEGT. Trimming pared 4 bases from V and 3 bases from J, leaving 10 bases between. CDR3 in DNA: TGTGCCAGCAGTTTATGGACTCTCTACAATGAGCAGTTCTTC. Protein product: CASSLWTLYNEQFF.

The J gene is TRBJ2-2, the V gene TRBV5-1, with unresolved D. V was clipped by 5 bases and J by 6 bases, with 8 bases between them. Germline V gene data show CDR1 as SGHRS and CDR2 as YFSETQ. The CDR3 runs 12 residues. The CDR3 bases are TGCGCCAGCAGGTACCACTCCGGGGAGCTGTTTTTT. Residues: CASRYHSGELFF.

By proportion, this clone is medium-sized. This rearrangement joins TRBV3-1 (or the pseudogene TRBV3-2) to TRBJ1-3; unclear D gene. This CDR3 has 16 amino acids. V dropped 5 bases and J dropped 2 bases, with 16 bases sitting between them. Germline loops: CDR1 LGHDT, CDR2 YNNKEL (reference sequence). CDR3 in amino acids: CASSLALQHTGNTIYF. The CDR3 bases are TGTGCCAGCAGCTTAGCCCTACAGCACACTGGAAACACCATATATTTT.

In its sample, this clone was seen a few times. This chain uses TRBV2 with TRBJ2-2; 7 bases fit TRBD2. V shed 6 bases, J shed 4 bases, and the junction held 2 bases outside the gene matches. There are 13 residues in the CDR3. CDR1 and CDR2 from the germline V gene are SNHLY and FYNNEI. CDR3 sequence (DNA): TGTGCCAGCAGAGCGGGAATCACCGGGGAGCTGTTTTTT. This encodes CASRAGITGELFF.